These 5 T cell receptor beta chains share one sample of origin, sequenced in a study of CD8+CD57+ T cells in acquired aplastic anemia. Genomic DNA templated the TCR beta VDJ and CDR3 profiling. TCRdb re-derived calls from the reads in MiXCR, one entry per CDR3 protein. Here the sample spans 200,000 to 250,000 distinct CDR3 sequences, 30% to 40% being singletons. Sequencing was done on a sample of sorted CD4+, CD8+, or CD8+CD57+ T cells (not recorded which) from PBMCs. The receptors originated from a human donor in good health, serving as a control.

This clonotype appeared a single time. This chain links TRBV7-9 with TRBJ1-2, with unresolved D. Germline lookup yields CDR1 SEHNR and CDR2 FQNEAQ (reference sequence). Trimming removed 5 bases at V and 7 bases at J, with 14 bases between. This CDR3 comprises 13 residues. The CDR3 here is CASSNDRMAGYTF. CDR3 DNA: TGTGCCAGCAGCAATGACCGTATGGCTGGCTACACCTTC.

This chain uses TRBV7-3 with TRBJ1-6; no clear D gene. Trimming removed 6 bases at V and 7 bases at J, with 16 bases between. There are 15 residues in the CDR3. The germline gives CDR1 SGHTA, CDR2 FQGTGA. The CDR3 DNA is TGTGCCAGCAGACTCTTTACAGTACACAATTCACCCCTCCACTTT. This encodes CASRLFTVHNSPLHF. Full variable domain (rest looked up from reference TRBV7-3 and TRBJ1-6): GAGVSQTPSNKVTEKGKYVELRCDPISGHTALYWYRQSLGQGPEFLIYFQGTGAADDSGLPNDRFFAVRPEGSVSTLKIQRTERGDSAVYLCASRLFTVHNSPLHFGNGTRLTVT.

The CDR3 coding sequence is TGTGCCAGCATGGGAGGGTCCTCTGGCTACACCTTC. This translates into CASMGGSSGYTF. The V call is TRBV6-1, the J call TRBJ1-2; no definite D call. Germline CDR1 and CDR2: MNHNS and SASEGT. This CDR3 is 12 amino acids long. V lost 7 bases, J lost 7 bases, and 13 bases lay in between.

With regard to this clonotype: Just one base apart from a much larger clone, this may be a read error. V and J are TRBV7-2 and TRBJ1-2, with D possibly matching TRBD1 (6 bases). The CDR3 covers 14 residues. The V gene's germline CDR1 is SGHTA and CDR2 FQGNSA. The CDR3 sequence is CAGSLGRTDYGYTF. The CDR3 DNA follows: TGTGCCGGCAGCTTAGGGAGGACAGATTATGGCTACACCTTC.

This clonotype was seen many times. The chain uses TRBV19 and TRBJ1-1; 9 nucleotides agree with TRBD1. Germline CDR1 is LNHDA and CDR2 is SQIVND (reference sequence). This CDR3 spans 14 amino acids. V lost 3 bases, J lost 5 bases, and 4 bases stayed unmatched. CDR3 protein: CASSMTGGGTEAFF. The CDR3 DNA is TGTGCCAGTAGTATGACAGGGGGAGGAACTGAAGCTTTCTTT.